One T cell receptor (beta chain) is described in this entry. The antigen is not known. Some clones are missing from TCRdb's copy, which holds only in-frame ones; the method was immunoSEQ multiplex PCR. The data show around 16,000 clones, around 80% seen once. This entry is derived from a study of PD-1 blockade in classical Hodgkin lymphoma. Study outcomes and limitations: When nivolumab was started under 1 year after ASCT, patients were excluded. Baseline diversity in complete responders resembled that of newly diagnosed patients.

Deletions cut 2 bases from V and 4 bases from J, with 12 bases between. The CDR3 loop spans 15 amino acids. CDR1 and CDR2 (germline): SGHRS, YFSETQ. With no exception, relapse followed autologous stem cell transplantation in all patients, and brentuximab vedotin exposure varied. Best overall response was complete response, partial response or progressive disease in these relapsed/refractory classical Hodgkin lymphoma patients. The rearrangement links TRBV5-1 to TRBJ2-2, with D unresolved. The TCR comes from a human donor with classical Hodgkin lymphoma. Sequencing was performed on peripheral blood mononuclear cells (PBMCs), taken before the second cycle of nivolumab. The DNA for the CDR3 is TGCGCCAGCAGCTTTAACACCAAATCCACCGGGGAGCTGTTTTTT. The encoded protein is CASSFNTKSTGELFF.